This TCR beta chain was profiled in a study of blood T cell repertoires in COVID-19. Looking at the study overall: The samples span acute and convalescent COVID-19 from the United States, Italy and Spain.

The CDR3 length is 13 residues. V was trimmed by 5 bases and J by 5 bases, leaving 12 bases between them. CDR1 LNHDA and CDR2 SQIVND come from the germline V gene (reference sequence). Methods used by the authors: Estimates of nucleated cell counts were drawn from the amplification of reference gene primers. TCRdb's copy holds only in-frame clones and misses some; the assay was immunoSEQ multiplex PCR. V, J and clone size are those of that table, while D and trimming were read from the DNA. The sample shows roughly 290,000 clones, 70% to 90% of them seen only once. The chain joins TRBV19 to TRBJ2-5; D is perhaps TRBD2 (5 bases). The sample consisted of peripheral blood. The receptor was isolated from a woman younger than 45 who had recovered from COVID-19. CDR3 bases: TGTGCCAGTAGTCCCAATAGAGGGGAGACCCAGTACTTC. This codes for CASSPNRGETQYF. The whole variable domain, filled in from reference TRBV19 and TRBJ2-5, reads DGGITQSPKYLFRKEGQNVTLSCEQNLNHDAMYWYRQDPGQGLRLIYYSQIVNDFQKGDIAEGYSVSREKKESFPLTVTSAQKNPTAFYLCASSPNRGETQYFGPGTRLLVL.